The source of this T cell receptor beta chain is a study of CD4 and CD8 cells across lung adenocarcinoma regions. TCRdb called the PCR reads again in MiXCR, with one record for every CDR3 protein. The sample lists around 8,400 distinct CDR3 sequences; 45% to 60% were seen once. The patients had localized lung adenocarcinoma, a non-small cell subtype. Trimming shortened V by 5 bases and J by 10 bases, and 15 bases separated the two germline ends. The CDR3 has 13 amino acids. The sample comprised CD8+ T cells from the center of a lung tumor. This chain connects TRBV12-3 or TRBV12-4 to TRBJ2-4, with D perhaps assigned TRBD1 or TRBD2 (5 bases each). The receptor was derived from a female donor with lung adenocarcinoma. The CD4 and CD8 labels of this study may be unreliable. The CDR3, as DNA: TGTGCCAGCAGTGGGGGTAGTGAAGAGATTCAGTACTTC. It is translated as CASSGGSEEIQYF.